This is a list of T cell receptor beta chains from one sample in a study of OX40 agonist ivuxolimab in advanced cancers. Here immunoSEQ multiplex PCR was the method, and the copy in TCRdb shows in-frame clones only, minus some. This sample has approximately 110,000 clones; just under 95% occur once, and the top ten carry 0.7% to 0.85%. The source was CD4+ or CD8+ T cells sorted from blood, collected in a trial of the OX40 agonist ivuxolimab. These TCRs come from an adult with an advanced solid tumor such as melanoma, head and neck, liver or kidney cancer. Each CDR3 is given without its conserved first and last residue. Fields, in order: V gene, CDR3 protein.

TRBV28	ATSGETLYEQY
TRBV9	ASSKGTSGSYNEQF
TRBV7-6	ASGTGRTLF
TRBV6-6	ASSYLGGYQPQH
TRBV25-1	ASSDSFGDRGIDTQY
TRBV6-5	ASSYSGQPSYEQY
TRBV28	ASSKTGALAKNIQY
TRBV4-3	ASSQDLGLAGRNEQY
TRBV6-1	ASSEGGLRSYEQY
TRBV5-1	ASSLAWDRVGTEAF
TRBV6-6	ASSYGETEAF
TRBV19	ASSYETNSYNEQF
TRBV11-2	ASSLAGSGAYGRYEQY
TRBV6-5	ASSAGLSRDIQY
TRBV27	ASSLSPGQGFHEQY
TRBV2	ASTERTSPERSEQF
TRBV5-6	ASSLLGSQDYEQY
TRBV5-1	ASSRRQGDGYT
TRBV28	ASSSYRGRYEQY
TRBV5-8	ATSARIAGDILY
TRBV11-2	ASSLYRDINEQY
TRBV19	ASKDLAGAYNEQF
TRBV15	ATSSPGTSGNNEQF
TRBV28	ASSLPGHNSYEQY
TRBV5-1	ASSLGQTTDTQY